This is a list of T cell receptor beta chains from one sample in a study of CD8 T cells in ankylosing spondylitis. Using its own MiXCR run on the 5' RACE reads, TCRdb lists one record per CDR3 protein. The data hold about 96,000 distinct CDR3 sequences, with around 30% observed a single time. Sequenced material: blood, either unsorted or a sorted T cell fraction (not recorded which). These receptors originate from a male donor with ankylosing spondylitis or in good health (not recorded which). Each CDR3 is given with its conserved first and last residue. The D gene is left open where the match is weak. For some rows the clone size is stated as once, few or many, or as a class when expanded; others skip it.

TRBJ2-3 | few | 15 | TRBV6-1 | TRBD2 | CASTPAGVLGDTQYF | TGTGCCAGCACTCCGGCGGGAGTTTTGGGTGATACGCAGTATTTT
TRBJ2-7 | . | 15 | TRBV7-3 | . | CASSPQGGTSYEQYF | TGTGCCAGCAGCCCTCAGGGGGGGACCTCCTACGAGCAGTACTTC
TRBJ2-7 | . | 11 | TRBV30 | . | CASGLRYEQYF | TGTGCCTCGGGACTGAGATACGAGCAGTACTTC
TRBJ1-3 | few | 14 | TRBV7-2 | . | CASSFALGRNTIYF | TGTGCCAGCAGCTTCGCGCTGGGGCGGAACACCATATATTTT
TRBJ2-4 | many | 16 | TRBV7-9 | . | CASSLGAGTAKNIQYF | TGTGCCAGCAGCTTAGGGGCTGGAACGGCCAAAAACATTCAGTACTTC
TRBJ1-4 | . | 14 | TRBV5-1 | TRBD1 | CASSQGTGVEKLFF | TGCGCCAGCAGCCAAGGGACAGGGGTTGAAAAACTGTTTTTT
TRBJ2-7 | . | 13 | TRBV20-1 | . | CSARGTASYEQYF | TGCAGTGCTAGAGGGACTGCCTCCTACGAGCAGTACTTC
TRBJ2-1 | many | 13 | TRBV20-1 | TRBD2 | CSAVTSGANEQFF | TGCAGTGCAGTGACTAGCGGGGCGAATGAGCAGTTCTTC
TRBJ2-5 | few | 13 | TRBV7-6 | TRBD2 | CASSYGLAETQYF | TGTGCCAGCAGCTACGGACTAGCGGAGACCCAGTACTTC
TRBJ1-4 | . | 14 | TRBV2 | . | CAGAAGGGTEKLFF | TGTGCCGGCGCGGCGGGGGGTGGTACGGAAAAACTGTTTTTT
TRBJ2-7 | . | 15 | TRBV11-2 | . | CASSLVRASTYEQYF | TGTGCCAGCAGCTTAGTTCGTGCCTCAACCTACGAGCAGTACTTC
TRBJ2-1 | . | 16 | TRBV5-1 | TRBD2 | CASSPDVAGIYNEQFF | TGCGCCAGCAGTCCGGATGTAGCGGGGATATACAATGAGCAGTTCTTC
TRBJ1-3 | . | 14 | TRBV12-3/TRBV12-4 | . | CASSKDLPGNTIYF | TGTGCCAGCAGTAAGGACTTGCCTGGAAACACCATATATTTT
TRBJ2-3 | few | 13 | TRBV29-1 | . | CSGEGGRTDTQYF | TGCAGCGGCGAGGGGGGACGCACAGATACGCAGTATTTT
TRBJ2-1 | . | 15 | TRBV12-3/TRBV12-4 | TRBD2 | CASSFVGSGKGEQFF | TGTGCCAGCAGTTTCGTAGGAAGCGGGAAAGGTGAGCAGTTCTTC
TRBJ2-1 | . | 17 | TRBV5-1 | TRBD2 | CASSPVLAGVAYNEQFF | TGCGCCAGCAGCCCCGTACTAGCGGGCGTTGCCTACAATGAGCAGTTCTTC
TRBJ2-6 | . | 19 | TRBV24-1 | . | CATSDPSGDSGSGANVLTF | TGTGCCACCAGTGATCCGTCCGGAGATAGCGGCTCTGGGGCCAACGTCCTGACTTTC
TRBJ1-5 | few | 16 | TRBV12-3/TRBV12-4 | . | CASSLSGEDSNQPQHF | TGTGCCAGCAGTTTGTCTGGAGAGGATAGCAATCAGCCCCAGCATTTT
TRBJ2-3 | . | 13 | TRBV7-2 | TRBD2 | CARRTSGTDTQYF | TGTGCCAGACGGACTAGCGGCACAGATACGCAGTATTTT
TRBJ1-1 | few | 12 | TRBV29-1 | . | CSVVAGSTEAFF | TGCAGCGTTGTGGCAGGGTCCACTGAAGCTTTCTTT
TRBJ2-1 | many | 12 | TRBV24-1 | TRBD2 | CATSEGRDEQFF | TGTGCCACCAGTGAGGGGAGGGATGAGCAGTTCTTC